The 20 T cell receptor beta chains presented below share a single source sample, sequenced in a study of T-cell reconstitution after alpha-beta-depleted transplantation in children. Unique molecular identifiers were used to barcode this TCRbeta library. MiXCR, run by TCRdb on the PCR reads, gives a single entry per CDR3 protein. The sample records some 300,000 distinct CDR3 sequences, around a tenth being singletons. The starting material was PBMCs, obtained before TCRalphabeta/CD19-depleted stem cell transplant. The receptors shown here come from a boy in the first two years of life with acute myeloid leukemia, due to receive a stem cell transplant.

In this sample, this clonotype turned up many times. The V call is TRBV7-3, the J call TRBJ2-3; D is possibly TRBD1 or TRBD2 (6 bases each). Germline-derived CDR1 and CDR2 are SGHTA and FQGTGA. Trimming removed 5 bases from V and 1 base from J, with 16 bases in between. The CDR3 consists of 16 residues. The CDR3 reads CASSPKGGQGTDTQYF. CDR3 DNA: TGTGCCAGCAGCCCCAAGGGGGGACAAGGCACAGATACGCAGTATTTT.

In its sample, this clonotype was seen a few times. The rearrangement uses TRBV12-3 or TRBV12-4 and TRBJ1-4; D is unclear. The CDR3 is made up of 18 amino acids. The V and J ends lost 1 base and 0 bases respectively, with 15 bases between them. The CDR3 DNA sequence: TGTGCCAGCAGTTTAGGGGGAACCCTCCCCCCAACTAATGAAAAACTGTTTTTT. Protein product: CASSLGGTLPPTNEKLFF.

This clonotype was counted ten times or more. The CDR3 region has the DNA TGTGCCAGCAGCCCGGGACAGGGAAAGGCCTACGAGCAGTACTTC. Translated: CASSPGQGKAYEQYF. The chain employs TRBV7-8 and TRBJ2-7; 9 positions match TRBD1. Germline V CDR1 and CDR2: SGHVS, FQNEAQ. After removal of 5 bases from V and 2 bases from J, the junction contained 7 bases not matched to a gene. This CDR3 spans 15 amino acids.

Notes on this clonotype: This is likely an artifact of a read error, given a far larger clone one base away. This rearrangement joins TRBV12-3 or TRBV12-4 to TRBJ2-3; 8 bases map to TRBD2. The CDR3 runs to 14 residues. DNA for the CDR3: TGTGCCGGCAGTTTAGGACTAGCCACAGATACGCAGTATTTT. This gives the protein CAGSLGLATDTQYF.

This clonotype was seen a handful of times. The CDR3 loop reads CASSSGGARSPLHF. The CDR3 nucleotides read TGTGCCAGCTCGTCAGGGGGCGCCCGGTCACCCCTCCACTTT. The V gene is TRBV12-3 or TRBV12-4, the J gene TRBJ1-6; 8 nucleotides agree with TRBD1. With V trimmed by 8 bases and J by 10 bases, 10 bases remained unmatched. The CDR3 consists of 14 residues.

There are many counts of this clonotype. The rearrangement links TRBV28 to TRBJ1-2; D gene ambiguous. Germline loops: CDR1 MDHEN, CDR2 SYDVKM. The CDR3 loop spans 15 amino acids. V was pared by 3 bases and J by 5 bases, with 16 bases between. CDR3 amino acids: CASSFLRELQYGYTF. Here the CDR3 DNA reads TGTGCCAGCAGTTTCCTTCGGGAGCTTCAATATGGCTACACCTTC.

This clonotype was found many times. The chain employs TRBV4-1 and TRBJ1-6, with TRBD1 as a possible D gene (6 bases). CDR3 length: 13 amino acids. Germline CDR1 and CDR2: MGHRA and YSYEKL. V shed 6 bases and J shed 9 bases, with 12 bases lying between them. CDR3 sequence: CASSLQGPSPLHF. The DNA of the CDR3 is TGCGCCAGCAGTTTACAGGGCCCTTCACCCCTCCACTTT.

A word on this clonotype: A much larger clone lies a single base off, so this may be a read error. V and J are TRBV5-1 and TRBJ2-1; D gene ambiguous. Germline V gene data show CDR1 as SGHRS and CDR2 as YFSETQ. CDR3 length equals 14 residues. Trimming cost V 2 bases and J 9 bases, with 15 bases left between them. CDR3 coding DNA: TGCGCCAGCAGCTTAACCTCCCGTGCAGGTGAGCAGTTCTTC. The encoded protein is CASSLTSRAGEQFF.

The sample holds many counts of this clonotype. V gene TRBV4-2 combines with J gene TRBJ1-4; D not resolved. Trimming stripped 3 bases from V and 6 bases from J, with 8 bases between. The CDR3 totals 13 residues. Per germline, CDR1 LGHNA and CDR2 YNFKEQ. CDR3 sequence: CASSHLMDEKLFF. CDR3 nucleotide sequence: TGTGCCAGCAGCCACTTGATGGATGAAAAACTGTTTTTT.

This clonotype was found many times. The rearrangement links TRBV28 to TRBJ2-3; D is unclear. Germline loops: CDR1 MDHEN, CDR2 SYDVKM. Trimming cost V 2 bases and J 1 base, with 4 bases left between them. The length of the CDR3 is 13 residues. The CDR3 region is CASSLLGTDTQYF. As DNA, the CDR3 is TGTGCCAGCAGTTTACTCGGCACAGATACGCAGTATTTT.

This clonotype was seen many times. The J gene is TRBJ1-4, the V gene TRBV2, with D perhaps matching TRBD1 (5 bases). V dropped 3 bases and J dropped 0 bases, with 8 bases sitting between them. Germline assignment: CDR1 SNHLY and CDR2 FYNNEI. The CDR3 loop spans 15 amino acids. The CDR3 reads CASSETRATNEKLFF. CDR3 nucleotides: TGTGCCAGCAGTGAGACCAGGGCAACTAATGAAAAACTGTTTTTT.

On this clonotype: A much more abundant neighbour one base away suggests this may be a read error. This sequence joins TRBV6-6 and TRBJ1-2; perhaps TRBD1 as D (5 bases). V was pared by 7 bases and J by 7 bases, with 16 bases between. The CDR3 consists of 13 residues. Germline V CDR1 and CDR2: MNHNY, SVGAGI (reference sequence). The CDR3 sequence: CASTQGVVCGYTF. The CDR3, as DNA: TGTGCCAGCACCCAGGGTGTAGTATGTGGCTACACCTTC.

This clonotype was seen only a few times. CDR3 sequence (DNA): TGTGCCAGCTCACAGGAGGGGAGGAGAACTGAAGCTTTCTTT. Translated: CASSQEGRRTEAFF. The chain has TRBV18 and TRBJ1-1; maybe TRBD1 (5 bases). Trimming removed 4 bases at V and 5 bases at J, with 14 bases between. The CDR3 length is 14 residues. Germline V gene data show CDR1 as KGHSH and CDR2 as LQKENI.

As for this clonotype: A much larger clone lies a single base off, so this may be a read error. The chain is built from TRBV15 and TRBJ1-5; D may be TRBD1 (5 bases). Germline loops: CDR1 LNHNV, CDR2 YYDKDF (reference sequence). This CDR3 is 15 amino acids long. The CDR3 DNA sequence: TGTGCCACCAGCAGATCGGGACGGCGCCATCAGCCCCGGCATTTT. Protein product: CATSRSGRRHQPRHF.

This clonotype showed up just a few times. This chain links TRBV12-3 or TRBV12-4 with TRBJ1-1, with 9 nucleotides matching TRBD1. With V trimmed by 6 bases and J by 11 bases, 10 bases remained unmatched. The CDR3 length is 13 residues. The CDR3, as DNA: TGTGCCAGCAGGGGACCGACAGGGGGGGAGGCTTTCTTT. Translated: CASRGPTGGEAFF.

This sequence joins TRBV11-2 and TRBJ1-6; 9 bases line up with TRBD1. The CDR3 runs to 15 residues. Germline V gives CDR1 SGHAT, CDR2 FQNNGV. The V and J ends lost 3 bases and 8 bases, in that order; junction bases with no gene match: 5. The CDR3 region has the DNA TGTGCCAGCAGCTTTAGGCGGACAGGGGATTCACCCCTCCACTTT. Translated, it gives CASSFRRTGDSPLHF.

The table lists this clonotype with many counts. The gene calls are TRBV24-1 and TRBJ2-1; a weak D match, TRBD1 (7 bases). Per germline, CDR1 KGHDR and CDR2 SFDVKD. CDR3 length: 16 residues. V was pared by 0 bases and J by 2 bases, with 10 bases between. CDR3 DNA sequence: TGTGCCACCAGTGATTTGGGAGGGGGCGCCTACAATGAGCAGTTCTTC. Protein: CATSDLGGGAYNEQFF.

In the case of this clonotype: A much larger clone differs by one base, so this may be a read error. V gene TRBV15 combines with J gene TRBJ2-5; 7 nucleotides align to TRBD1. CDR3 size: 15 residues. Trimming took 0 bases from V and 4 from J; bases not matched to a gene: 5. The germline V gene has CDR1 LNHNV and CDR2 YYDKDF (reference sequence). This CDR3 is CATSREGQKAETQYF. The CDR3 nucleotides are TGTGCCACCAGCAGAGAGGGACAGAAGGCAGAGACCCAGTACTTC.

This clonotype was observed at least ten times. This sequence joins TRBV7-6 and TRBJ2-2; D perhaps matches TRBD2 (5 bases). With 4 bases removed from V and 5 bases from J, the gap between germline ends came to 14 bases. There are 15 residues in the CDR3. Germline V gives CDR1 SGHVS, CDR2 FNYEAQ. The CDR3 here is CASSWRQSGTGELFF. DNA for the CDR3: TGTGCCAGCAGCTGGAGGCAGTCGGGAACCGGGGAGCTGTTTTTT.

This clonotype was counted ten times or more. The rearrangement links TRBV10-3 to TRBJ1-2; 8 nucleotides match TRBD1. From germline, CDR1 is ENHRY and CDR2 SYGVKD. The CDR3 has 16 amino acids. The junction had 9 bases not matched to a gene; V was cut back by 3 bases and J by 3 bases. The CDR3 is CAISDRTGLLDYGYTF. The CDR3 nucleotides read TGTGCCATCAGTGACAGGACAGGGCTGCTCGACTATGGCTACACCTTC.